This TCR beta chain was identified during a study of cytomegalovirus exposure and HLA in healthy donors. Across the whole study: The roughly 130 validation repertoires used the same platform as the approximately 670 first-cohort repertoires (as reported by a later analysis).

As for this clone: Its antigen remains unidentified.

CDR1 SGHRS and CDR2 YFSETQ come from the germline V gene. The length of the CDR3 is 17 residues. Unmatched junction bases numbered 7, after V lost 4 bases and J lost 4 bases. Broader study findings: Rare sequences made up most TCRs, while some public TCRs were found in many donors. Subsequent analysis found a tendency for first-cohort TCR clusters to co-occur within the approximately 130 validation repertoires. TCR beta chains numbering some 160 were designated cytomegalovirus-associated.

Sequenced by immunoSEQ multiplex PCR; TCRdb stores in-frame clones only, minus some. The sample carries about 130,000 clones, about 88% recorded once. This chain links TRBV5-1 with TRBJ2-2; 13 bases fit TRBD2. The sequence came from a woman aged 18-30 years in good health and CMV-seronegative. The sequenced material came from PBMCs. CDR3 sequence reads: CASSPTSGGPGTGELFF. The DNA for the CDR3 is TGCGCCAGCAGCCCGACTAGCGGGGGGCCGGGCACCGGGGAGCTGTTTTTT.